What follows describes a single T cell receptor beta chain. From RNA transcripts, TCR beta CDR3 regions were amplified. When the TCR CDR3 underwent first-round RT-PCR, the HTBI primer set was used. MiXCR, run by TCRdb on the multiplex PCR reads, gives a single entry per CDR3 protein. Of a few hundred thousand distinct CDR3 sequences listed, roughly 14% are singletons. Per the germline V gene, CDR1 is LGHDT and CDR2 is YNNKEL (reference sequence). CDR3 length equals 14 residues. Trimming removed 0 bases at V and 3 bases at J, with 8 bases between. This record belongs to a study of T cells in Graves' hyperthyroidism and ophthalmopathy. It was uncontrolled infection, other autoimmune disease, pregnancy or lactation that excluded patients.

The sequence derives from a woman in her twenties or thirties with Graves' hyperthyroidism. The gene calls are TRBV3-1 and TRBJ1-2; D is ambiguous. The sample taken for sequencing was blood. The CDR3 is CASSQEGYYYGYTF. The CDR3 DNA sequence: TGTGCCAGCAGCCAAGAAGGGTATTACTATGGCTACACCTTC.